These 24 T cell receptor beta chains were all obtained from the same sample, sequenced in a study of cytomegalovirus exposure and HLA in healthy donors. Both 60 Vbeta primers and 13 Jbeta primers went into the PCR. The assay was immunoSEQ multiplex PCR, and TCRdb's table has in-frame clones only and misses some. Among 150,000 to 180,000 clones, more than 75% were seen once, and the ten largest hold over 10%. Sequenced input: PBMCs. The source is a man aged 25-45 years in good health and CMV-seropositive.

This clone was seen only once. V gene TRBV6-5 combines with J gene TRBJ2-7; 7 bases are a match to TRBD1. The CDR3 contains 15 residues. The germline gives CDR1 MNHEY, CDR2 SVGAGI. J gave up 2 bases and V 6 bases, and 10 bases lay outside the gene matches. The DNA for the CDR3 is TGTGCCAGCAGACCCCACCGGGACAGACCCTACGAGCAGTACTTC. Translated, it gives CASRPHRDRPYEQYF.

This sequence joins TRBV5-6 and TRBJ2-7, with a weak D call TRBD2 (6 bases). V was pared by 1 base and J by 6 bases, with 17 bases between. CDR1 SGHDT and CDR2 YYEEEE come from the germline V gene. The CDR3 runs to 15 residues. Written as DNA, the CDR3 is TGTGCCAGCAGCTTGTATATTGGGGAGGACGGCGAGCAGTACTTC. This codes for CASSLYIGEDGEQYF. Full variable domain (outside the CDR3, taken from reference TRBV5-6 and TRBJ2-7): DAGVTQSPTHLIKTRGQQVTLRCSPKSGHDTVSWYQQALGQGPQFIFQYYEEEERQRGNFPDRFSGHQFPNYSSELNVNALLLGDSALYLCASSLYIGEDGEQYFGPGTRLTVT.

In DNA form, the CDR3 reads TGTGCCAGCAGTTTAAGTGGGGGGTCGACAGGGGTTAAAGGAAACACCATATATTTT. It encodes CASSLSGGSTGVKGNTIYF. The rearrangement links TRBV28 to TRBJ1-3; 8 nucleotides align to TRBD1. The CDR3 runs 19 residues. The germline V gene encodes CDR1 MDHEN and CDR2 SYDVKM. V lost 2 bases, J lost 4 bases, and 16 bases stayed unmatched.

V gene TRBV5-1 combines with J gene TRBJ2-5; a possible D gene is TRBD2 (5 bases). V shed 4 bases and J shed 1 base, with 11 bases lying between them. The germline V gene has CDR1 SGHRS and CDR2 YFSETQ. This CDR3 region has 14 residues. For the CDR3, the DNA is TGCGCCAGCAGCGTACCGGGAACCCAAGAGACCCAGTACTTC. It specifies CASSVPGTQETQYF.

The J gene is TRBJ2-5, the V gene TRBV11-2; perhaps TRBD1 as D (5 bases). The V gene's germline CDR1 is SGHAT and CDR2 FQNNGV. V was clipped by 4 bases and J by 1 base, with 19 bases between them. There are 17 residues in the CDR3. The CDR3 region is CASSSYRIGVAQETQYF. Written as DNA, the CDR3 is TGTGCCAGCAGCTCCTACCGCATAGGGGTCGCCCAAGAGACCCAGTACTTC.

The chain is built from TRBV15 and TRBJ1-5; D unresolved. The V end was cut by 0 bases, the J end by 5 bases, with 14 bases between. Germline lookup yields CDR1 LNHNV and CDR2 YYDKDF (reference sequence). The CDR3 spans 16 residues. The DNA for the CDR3 is TGTGCCACCAGCAGAGATGAAGTCGGGAGCCATCAGCCCCAGCATTTT. It specifies CATSRDEVGSHQPQHF.

This chain joins TRBV5-6 and TRBJ2-1, with D unresolved. Germline CDR1 and CDR2: SGHDT and YYEEEE. CDR3 length: 12 residues. Trimming took off 3 bases at V and 12 bases at J, with 13 bases between the two ends. The CDR3 sequence: CASSSVASMQFF. The CDR3 DNA reads as TGTGCCAGCAGCTCGGTCGCGTCTATGCAGTTCTTC.

The chain has TRBV10-3 and TRBJ2-7; weak D call: TRBD1 (6 bases). Trimming removed 4 bases at V and 5 bases at J, with 12 bases between. The CDR3 spans 13 residues. Germline V lookup: CDR1 ENHRY, CDR2 SYGVKD. CDR3 region: CAISGGQGNEQYF. The CDR3, as DNA: TGTGCCATCAGTGGTGGGCAGGGGAACGAGCAGTACTTC.

This clone appeared a few times. A read error may account for a junction end that differs from germline. The chain recombines TRBV13 with TRBJ2-7, with TRBD2 matching over 9 bases. This CDR3 is 13 amino acids long. Germline CDR1 PRHDT, CDR2 FYEKMQ (reference sequence). Here the CDR3 reads CASSVGRREGSYF. The CDR3 DNA reads TGTGCCAGCAGCGTAGGTCGGCGGGAGGGTTCATACTTC.

The count of this clone is one. In DNA form, the CDR3 reads TGCGCCAGCAGTGAAATAGGGTCGGGGAATGAGCAGTTCTTC. This sequence encodes CASSEIGSGNEQFF. V usage is TRBV10-1 and J usage is TRBJ2-1; weak D call: TRBD2 (5 bases). The germline V gene has CDR1 WNHNN and CDR2 SYGVQD (reference sequence). CDR3 length: 14 amino acids. Trimming removed 3 bases from V and 7 bases from J, with 13 bases in between.

V usage is TRBV4-2 and J usage is TRBJ2-2, with 7 bases matching TRBD2. The CDR3 contains 15 residues. Trimming cost V 2 bases and J 5 bases; bases outside gene matches: 5. The germline V gene encodes CDR1 LGHNA and CDR2 YNFKEQ. CDR3 in amino acids: CASSQRQGGTGELFF. CDR3 DNA: TGTGCCAGCAGCCAAAGGCAGGGAGGGACCGGGGAGCTGTTTTTT.

J is TRBJ2-7 and V is TRBV7-9; D might be TRBD1 (5 bases). V was pared by 10 bases and J by 6 bases, with 22 bases between. The CDR3 is 14 residues long. The germline V gene has CDR1 SEHNR and CDR2 FQNEAQ (reference sequence). The CDR3 protein is CATRPSGSGFEQYF. As DNA, the CDR3 is TGTGCCACCAGACCATCAGGGTCTGGTTTCGAGCAGTACTTC.

This chain uses TRBV5-4 with TRBJ2-7; D is unresolved. Germline assignment: CDR1 SGHNT and CDR2 YYREEE (reference sequence). Trimming took off 0 bases at V and 6 bases at J, with 7 bases between the two ends. The CDR3 extends over 12 amino acids. CDR3 bases: TGTGCCAGCAGCTTGGCCTCCCTCGAGCAGTACTTC. Protein product: CASSLASLEQYF.

The gene calls are TRBV11-2 and TRBJ2-7; maybe TRBD2 (6 bases). Germline V gene data show CDR1 as SGHAT and CDR2 as FQNNGV. The CDR3 is made up of 15 amino acids. V was pared by 0 bases and J by 3 bases, with 12 bases between. The CDR3 here is CASSLEEGSNYEQYF. For the CDR3, the DNA is TGTGCCAGCAGCTTAGAGGAGGGTAGTAACTACGAGCAGTACTTC.

V and J are TRBV4-1 and TRBJ1-5; possibly TRBD1 for D (6 bases). Germline assignment: CDR1 MGHRA and CDR2 YSYEKL. Trimming left V 4 bases short and J 6 bases short, with 16 bases between. The CDR3 extends over 15 amino acids. The CDR3 here is CASSPQMGRGQPQHF. The CDR3 nucleotides read TGCGCCAGCAGCCCCCAGATGGGCAGGGGTCAGCCCCAGCATTTT.

This clone was counted a few times. The rearrangement joins TRBV9 to TRBJ1-3, with D tentatively TRBD1 (6 bases). CDR1 and CDR2 (germline): SGDLS, YYNGEE. The CDR3 covers 15 residues. Between the trimmed V and J ends, which lost 0 bases and 6 bases, there was a span of 13 bases. The CDR3 coding sequence is TGTGCCAGCAGCGTAGACATTGGACAGCAAAACACCATATATTTT. This encodes CASSVDIGQQNTIYF.

CDR3 residues: CASSSMTSTDTQYF. Here the CDR3 DNA reads TGTGCCAGCAGTTCCATGACTAGCACAGATACGCAGTATTTT. The V and J genes are TRBV6-5 and TRBJ2-3; D is unresolved. Trimming took off 4 bases at V and 0 bases at J, with 8 bases between the two ends. Germline V gene data show CDR1 as MNHEY and CDR2 as SVGAGI. The CDR3 extends over 14 amino acids.

The CDR3 reads CASSAGQGVHNKYF. The CDR3 region has the DNA TGTGCCAGCAGTGCCGGACAGGGGGTGCATAATAAGTACTTC. The rearrangement joins TRBV27 to TRBJ2-5; 10 bases match TRBD1. Germline CDR1 and CDR2: MNHEY and SMNVEV (reference sequence). This CDR3 comprises 14 residues. V shed 5 bases, J shed 12 bases, and the junction held 12 bases outside the gene matches.

The chain uses TRBV27 and TRBJ2-5; maybe TRBD1 (5 bases). Gene TRBJ2-7 matches the end of the DNA better, so the J call may be wrong. Germline CDR1 and CDR2: MNHEY and SMNVEV (reference sequence). There are 13 residues in the CDR3. CDR3 in amino acids: CASSLGLGAEQYF. The CDR3 DNA is TGTGCCAGCAGTTTAGGGTTAGGGGCCGAGCAGTACTTC.

V gene TRBV5-1 combines with J gene TRBJ1-6; a weak D match, TRBD1 (5 bases). Germline V gene sequence: CDR1 SGHRS, CDR2 YFSETQ. There are 14 residues in the CDR3. V lost 4 bases, J lost 5 bases, and 10 bases lay in between. CDR3 loop: CASSRQSHNSPLHF. In DNA, the CDR3 is TGCGCCAGCAGCCGACAGAGTCATAATTCACCCCTCCACTTT.

This sequence joins TRBV6-5 and TRBJ2-1, with 9 positions matching TRBD2. The CDR3 runs 14 residues. Germline-derived CDR1 and CDR2 are MNHEY and SVGAGI. The V and J ends lost 8 bases and 4 bases, in that order; junction bases with no gene match: 6. The CDR3 coding sequence is TGTGCCAGCTCAAAGCGGGAGGCATACAATGAGCAGTTCTTC. Translating it yields CASSKREAYNEQFF.

CDR3 protein: CASSLRQGMNTEAFF. The CDR3 DNA reads TGTGCCAGCAGCTTACGACAGGGGATGAACACTGAAGCTTTCTTT. The rearrangement joins TRBV7-3 to TRBJ1-1; 8 bases match TRBD1. V lost 2 bases to trimming and J lost 0 bases; unmatched junction nucleotides: 2. Germline loops: CDR1 SGHTA, CDR2 FQGTGA. This CDR3 region has 15 residues. The full variable domain, completed using reference TRBV7-3 and TRBJ1-1, is GAGVSQTPSNKVTEKGKYVELRCDPISGHTALYWYRQSLGQGPEFLIYFQGTGAADDSGLPNDRFFAVRPEGSVSTLKIQRTERGDSAVYLCASSLRQGMNTEAFFGQGTRLTVV.

The genes are TRBV5-1 and TRBJ2-1; D remains unclear. The V end lost 0 bases, the J end lost 9 bases, and 10 bases lay between the germline ends. This CDR3 is built from 13 residues. Germline CDR1 SGHRS, CDR2 YFSETQ. The CDR3 sequence is CASSLGLVGEQFF. In DNA form, the CDR3 reads TGCGCCAGCAGCTTGGGCCTAGTGGGTGAGCAGTTCTTC.

The chain combines TRBV2 with TRBJ1-5, with TRBD1 matching over 10 bases. This CDR3 is 16 amino acids long. Looked up from germline, CDR1 is SNHLY and CDR2 is FYNNEI. V dropped 6 bases and J dropped 9; count of bases not matched to a gene: 14. The CDR3 loop is CASRAGQGSPWGPQHF. The CDR3 nucleotides read TGTGCCAGCAGGGCGGGACAGGGGTCGCCCTGGGGGCCCCAGCATTTT. Filled out from reference TRBV2 and TRBJ1-5, the complete variable domain reads EPEVTQTPSHQVTQMGQEVILRCVPISNHLYFYWYRQILGQKVEFLVSFYNNEISEKSEIFDDQFSVERPDGSNFTLKIRSTKLEDSAMYFCASRAGQGSPWGPQHFGDGTRLSIL.